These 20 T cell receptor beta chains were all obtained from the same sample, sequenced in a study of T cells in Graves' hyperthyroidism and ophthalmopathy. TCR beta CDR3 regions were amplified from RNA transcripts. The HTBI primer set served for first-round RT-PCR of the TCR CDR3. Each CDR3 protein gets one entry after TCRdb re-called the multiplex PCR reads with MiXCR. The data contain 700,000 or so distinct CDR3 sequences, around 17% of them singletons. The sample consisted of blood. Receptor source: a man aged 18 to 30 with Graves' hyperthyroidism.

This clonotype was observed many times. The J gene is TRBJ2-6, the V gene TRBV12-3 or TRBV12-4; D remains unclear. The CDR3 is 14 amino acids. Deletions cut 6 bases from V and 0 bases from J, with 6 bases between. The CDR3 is CASRSSSGANVLTF. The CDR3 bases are TGTGCCAGCAGGTCGAGCTCTGGGGCCAACGTCCTGACTTTC.

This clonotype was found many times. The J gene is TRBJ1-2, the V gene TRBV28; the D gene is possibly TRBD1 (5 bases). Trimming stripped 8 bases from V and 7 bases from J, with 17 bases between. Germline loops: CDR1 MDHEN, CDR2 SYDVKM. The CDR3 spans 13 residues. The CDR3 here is CASRGGAGSGYTF. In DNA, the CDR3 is TGTGCCAGCCGGGGTGGGGCCGGGTCTGGCTACACCTTC.

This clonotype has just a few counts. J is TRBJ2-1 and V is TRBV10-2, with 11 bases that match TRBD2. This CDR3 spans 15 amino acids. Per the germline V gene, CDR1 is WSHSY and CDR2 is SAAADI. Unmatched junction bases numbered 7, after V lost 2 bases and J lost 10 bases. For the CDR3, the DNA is TGCGCCAGCAGTGAGACTAGCGGGAGACTCGGGGAGCAGTTCTTC. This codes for CASSETSGRLGEQFF.

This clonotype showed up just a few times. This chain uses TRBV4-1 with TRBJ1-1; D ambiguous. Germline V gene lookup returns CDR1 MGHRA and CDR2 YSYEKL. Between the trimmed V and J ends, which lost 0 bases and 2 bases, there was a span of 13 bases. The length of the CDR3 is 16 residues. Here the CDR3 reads CASSQDHRRRNTEAFF. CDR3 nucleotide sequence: TGCGCCAGCAGCCAAGATCATCGCCGTCGAAACACTGAAGCTTTCTTT.

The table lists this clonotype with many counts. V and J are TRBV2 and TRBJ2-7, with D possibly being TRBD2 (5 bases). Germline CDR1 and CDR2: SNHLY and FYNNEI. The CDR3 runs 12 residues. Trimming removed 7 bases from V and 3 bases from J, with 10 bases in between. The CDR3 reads CASTGEHYEQYF. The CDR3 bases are TGTGCCAGCACCGGGGAACACTACGAGCAGTACTTC.

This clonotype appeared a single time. The chain's CDR3 is CASSLFSLAGVSPGELFF. In nucleotides, the CDR3 is TGTGCCAGCAGCTTATTCTCACTAGCGGGAGTTTCTCCCGGGGAGCTGTTTTTT. This rearrangement joins TRBV7-3 to TRBJ2-2; 11 positions match TRBD2. The CDR3 spans 18 residues. Trimming at V came to 2 bases and at J to 6 bases, leaving 11 bases not matched to a gene. Germline CDR1 and CDR2: SGHTA and FQGTGA.

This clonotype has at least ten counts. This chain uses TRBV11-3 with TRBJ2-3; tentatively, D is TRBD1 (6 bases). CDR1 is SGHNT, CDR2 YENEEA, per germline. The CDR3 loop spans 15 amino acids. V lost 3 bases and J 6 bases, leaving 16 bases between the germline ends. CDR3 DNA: TGTGCCAGCAGCTTTACGGCAGGGGTTTCGGATACGCAGTATTTT. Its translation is CASSFTAGVSDTQYF.

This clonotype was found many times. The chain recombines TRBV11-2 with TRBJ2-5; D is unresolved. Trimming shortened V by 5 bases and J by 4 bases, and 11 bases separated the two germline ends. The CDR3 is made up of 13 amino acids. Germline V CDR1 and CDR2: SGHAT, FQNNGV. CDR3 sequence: CASSPRPGETQYF. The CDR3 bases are TGTGCCAGCAGCCCGCGGCCGGGAGAGACCCAGTACTTC.

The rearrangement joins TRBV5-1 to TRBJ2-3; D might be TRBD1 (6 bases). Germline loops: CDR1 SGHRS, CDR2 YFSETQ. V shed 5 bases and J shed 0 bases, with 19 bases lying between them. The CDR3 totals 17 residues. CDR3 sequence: CASSYPGTRPSTDTQYF. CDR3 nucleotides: TGCGCCAGCAGTTACCCCGGGACACGCCCAAGCACAGATACGCAGTATTTT.

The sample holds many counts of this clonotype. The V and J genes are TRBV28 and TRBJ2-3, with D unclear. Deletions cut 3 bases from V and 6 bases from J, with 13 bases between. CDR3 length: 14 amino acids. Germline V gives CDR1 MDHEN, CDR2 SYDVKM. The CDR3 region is CASSFGQPPDTQYF. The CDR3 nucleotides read TGTGCCAGCAGTTTCGGCCAGCCCCCCGATACGCAGTATTTT. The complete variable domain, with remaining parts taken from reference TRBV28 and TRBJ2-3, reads DVKVTQSSRYLVKRTGEKVFLECVQDMDHENMFWYRQDPGLGLRLIYFSYDVKMKEKGDIPEGYSVSREKKERFSLILESASTNQTSMYLCASSFGQPPDTQYFGPGTRLTVL.

CDR3 DNA sequence: TGTGCCAGCAGTTACTCGGGACGTGAGCAGTTCTTC. Translating it yields CASSYSGREQFF. This chain joins TRBV6-5 and TRBJ2-1; D could derive from TRBD1 or TRBD2 (5 bases each). Germline CDR1 is MNHEY and CDR2 is SVGAGI. V gave up 0 bases and J gave up 9 bases, with 6 bases separating them. The CDR3 loop spans 12 amino acids.

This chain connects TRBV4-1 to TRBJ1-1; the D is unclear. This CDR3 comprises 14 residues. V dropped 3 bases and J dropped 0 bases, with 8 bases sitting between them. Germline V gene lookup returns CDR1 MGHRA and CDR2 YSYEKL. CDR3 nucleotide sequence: TGCGCCAGCAGCCAGAGGATCGTGAACACTGAAGCTTTCTTT. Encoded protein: CASSQRIVNTEAFF.

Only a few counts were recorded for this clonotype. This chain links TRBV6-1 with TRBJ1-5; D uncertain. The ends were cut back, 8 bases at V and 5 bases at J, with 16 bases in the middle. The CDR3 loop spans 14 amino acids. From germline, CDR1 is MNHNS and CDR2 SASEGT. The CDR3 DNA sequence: TGTGCCAGCTTACACGGTTCCAGGTATCAGCCCCAGCATTTT. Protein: CASLHGSRYQPQHF.

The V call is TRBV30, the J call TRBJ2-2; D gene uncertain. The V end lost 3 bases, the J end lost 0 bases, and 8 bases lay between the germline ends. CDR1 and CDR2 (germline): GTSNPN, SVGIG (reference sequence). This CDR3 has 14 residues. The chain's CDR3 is CAWSRVSNTGELFF. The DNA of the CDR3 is TGTGCCTGGAGCAGAGTATCGAACACCGGGGAGCTGTTTTTT.

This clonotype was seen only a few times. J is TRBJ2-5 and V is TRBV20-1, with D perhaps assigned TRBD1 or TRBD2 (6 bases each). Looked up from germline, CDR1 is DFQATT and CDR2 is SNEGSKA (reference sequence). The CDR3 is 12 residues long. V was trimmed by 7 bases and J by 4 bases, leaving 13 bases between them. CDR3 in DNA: TGCAGTGGGGTAGGGGGAGGAGAGACCCAGTACTTC. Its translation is CSGVGGGETQYF.

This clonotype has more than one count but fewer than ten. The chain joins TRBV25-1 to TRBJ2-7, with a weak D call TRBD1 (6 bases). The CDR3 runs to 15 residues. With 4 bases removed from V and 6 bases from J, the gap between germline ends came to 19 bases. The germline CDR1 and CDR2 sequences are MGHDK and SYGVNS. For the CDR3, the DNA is TGTGCCAGCAGTGCCGGGACATGGGAAGGAGGCGAGCAGTACTTC. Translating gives CASSAGTWEGGEQYF.

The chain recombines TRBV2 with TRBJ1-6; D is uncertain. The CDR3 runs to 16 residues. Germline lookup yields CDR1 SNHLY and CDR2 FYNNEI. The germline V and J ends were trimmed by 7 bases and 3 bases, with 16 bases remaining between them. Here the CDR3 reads CASILGSTLYNSPLHF. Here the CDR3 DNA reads TGTGCCAGCATCCTCGGTTCTACCCTCTATAATTCACCCCTCCACTTT. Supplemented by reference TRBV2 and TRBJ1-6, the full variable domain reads EPEVTQTPSHQVTQMGQEVILRCVPISNHLYFYWYRQILGQKVEFLVSFYNNEISEKSEIFDDQFSVERPDGSNFTLKIRSTKLEDSAMYFCASILGSTLYNSPLHFGNGTRLTVT.

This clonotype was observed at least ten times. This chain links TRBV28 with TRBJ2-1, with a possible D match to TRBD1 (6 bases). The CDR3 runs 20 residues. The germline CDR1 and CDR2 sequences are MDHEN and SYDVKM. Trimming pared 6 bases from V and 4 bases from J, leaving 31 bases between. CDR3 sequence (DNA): TGTGCCAGCAGCCCCGGAAAAATCTGGGGGCAGGCTTCCGAATACAATGAGCAGTTCTTC. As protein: CASSPGKIWGQASEYNEQFF.

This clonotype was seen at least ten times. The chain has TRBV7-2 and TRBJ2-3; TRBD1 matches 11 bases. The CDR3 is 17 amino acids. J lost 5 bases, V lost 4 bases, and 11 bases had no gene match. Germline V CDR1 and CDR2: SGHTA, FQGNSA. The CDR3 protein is CASSSGPGTGGGDTQYF. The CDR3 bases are TGTGCCAGCAGCTCCGGCCCGGGGACAGGGGGTGGAGATACGCAGTATTTT.

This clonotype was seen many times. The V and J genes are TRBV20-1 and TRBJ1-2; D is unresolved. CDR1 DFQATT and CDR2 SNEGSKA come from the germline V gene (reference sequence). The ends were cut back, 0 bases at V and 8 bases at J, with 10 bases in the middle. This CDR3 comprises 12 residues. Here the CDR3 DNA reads TGCAGTGCTAGAGATCGTTGGAAGGGCTACACCTTC. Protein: CSARDRWKGYTF.